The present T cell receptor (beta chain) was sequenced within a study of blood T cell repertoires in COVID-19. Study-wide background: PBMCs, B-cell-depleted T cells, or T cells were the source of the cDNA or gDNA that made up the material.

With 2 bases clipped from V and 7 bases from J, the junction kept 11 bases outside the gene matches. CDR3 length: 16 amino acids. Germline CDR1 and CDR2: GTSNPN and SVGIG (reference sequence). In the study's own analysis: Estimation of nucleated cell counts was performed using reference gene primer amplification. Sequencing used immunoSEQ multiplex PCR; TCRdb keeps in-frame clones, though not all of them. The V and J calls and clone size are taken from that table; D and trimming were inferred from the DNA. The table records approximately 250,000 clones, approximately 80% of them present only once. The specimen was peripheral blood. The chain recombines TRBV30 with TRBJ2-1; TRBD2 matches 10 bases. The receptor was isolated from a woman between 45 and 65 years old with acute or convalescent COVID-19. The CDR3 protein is CAWSRTGTSVRNEQFF. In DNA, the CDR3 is TGTGCCTGGAGTCGAACCGGGACTAGCGTAAGGAATGAGCAGTTCTTC.